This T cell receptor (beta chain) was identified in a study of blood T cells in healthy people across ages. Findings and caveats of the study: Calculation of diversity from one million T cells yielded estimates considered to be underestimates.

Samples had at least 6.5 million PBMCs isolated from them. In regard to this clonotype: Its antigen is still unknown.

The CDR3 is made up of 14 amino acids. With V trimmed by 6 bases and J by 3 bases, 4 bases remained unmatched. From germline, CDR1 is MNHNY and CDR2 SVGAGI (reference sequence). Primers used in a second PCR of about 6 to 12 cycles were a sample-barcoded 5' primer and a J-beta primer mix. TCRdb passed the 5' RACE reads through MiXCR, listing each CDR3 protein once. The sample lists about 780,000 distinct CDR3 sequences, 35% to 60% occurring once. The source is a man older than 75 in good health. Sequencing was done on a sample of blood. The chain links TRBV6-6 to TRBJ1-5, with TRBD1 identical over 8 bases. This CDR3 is CASRPGQANQPQHF. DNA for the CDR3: TGTGCCAGCAGACCGGGACAGGCCAATCAGCCCCAGCATTTT.